This T cell receptor (beta chain) was sequenced for a study of cytomegalovirus exposure and HLA in healthy donors. Primers: 60 Vbeta forward and 13 Jbeta reverse. Using immunoSEQ multiplex PCR, the repertoire was profiled, and TCRdb retains in-frame clones only, with some absent. The data contain 150,000 or so clones, approximately 80% of them singletons. CDR3 length equals 16 residues. Germline values: CDR1 LGHNT, CDR2 FRNRAP. Between the trimmed V and J ends, which lost 6 bases and 4 bases, there was a span of 22 bases. The genes are TRBV12-5 and TRBJ2-7, with D maybe TRBD1 (6 bases). This TCR derives from a man aged 50-60 years in good health and CMV-seronegative. Sequencing was performed on PBMCs. DNA of the CDR3: TGTGCTAGTGGCCGGGAACAGGGTAGGTCGGGATACGAGCAGTACTTC. Amino acid sequence: CASGREQGRSGYEQYF.